The 13 T cell receptor beta chains below come from one sample, sequenced in a study of T cells in Graves' hyperthyroidism and ophthalmopathy. TCR beta CDR3 regions were amplified from RNA transcripts. HTBI primers drove first-round RT-PCR of the TCR CDR3. TCRdb reanalysed the multiplex PCR reads using MiXCR and keeps one entry per CDR3 protein. There are about 700,000 distinct CDR3 sequences in the sample; 13% to 15% occur only once, and about a tenth lies in the top ten. Sequenced material: blood. These receptor sequences come from a woman aged 18-29 years with Graves' hyperthyroidism.

The chain is built from TRBV27 and TRBJ2-3; D may be TRBD1 or TRBD2 (5 bases each). V gave up 3 bases and J gave up 6 bases, with 16 bases separating them. Germline CDR1 is MNHEY and CDR2 is SMNVEV (reference sequence). The CDR3 contains 15 residues. CDR3 residues: CASSFGSAQADTQYF. The CDR3 DNA reads TGTGCCAGCAGTTTCGGTAGCGCACAGGCGGATACGCAGTATTTT.

This clonotype turned up a few times. The genes are TRBV6-2 or TRBV6-3 and TRBJ2-7, with D possibly being TRBD2 (6 bases). Looked up from germline, CDR1 is MNHEY and CDR2 is SVGEGT. CDR3 length: 15 residues. Trimming removed 6 bases from V and 2 bases from J, with 17 bases in between. CDR3 DNA sequence: TGTGCCAGCAGAAAACCCGGGACTCTTACCTACGAGCAGTACTTC. It is translated as CASRKPGTLTYEQYF.

Worth noting for this clonotype: The junction does not match germline at one end; this may be a read error. This sequence joins TRBV11-2 and TRBJ2-7; D may match TRBD1 or TRBD2 (5 bases each). Looked up from germline, CDR1 is SGHAT and CDR2 is FQNNGV. The CDR3 extends over 14 amino acids. CDR3 nucleotides: TGTGCCAGCAGCTTAGAGCGGACCGGGACGGAGAAGGACTTC. This sequence encodes CASSLERTGTEKDF.

This clonotype has at least ten counts. This sequence joins TRBV30 and TRBJ1-1; D is unclear. Germline-derived CDR1 and CDR2 are GTSNPN and SVGIG (reference sequence). The CDR3 consists of 12 residues. Trimming stripped 1 base from V and 6 bases from J, with 9 bases between. CDR3 sequence (DNA): TGTGCCTGGAGTGCAACAGCCCCTGAAGCTTTCTTT. Protein product: CAWSATAPEAFF.

This chain links TRBV11-2 with TRBJ1-4; D is uncertain. This CDR3 contains 15 residues. V dropped 4 bases and J dropped 3 bases, with 12 bases sitting between them. Looked up from germline, CDR1 is SGHAT and CDR2 is FQNNGV. The CDR3 here is CASSSNGKPNEKLFF. Here the CDR3 DNA reads TGTGCCAGCAGCTCCAACGGAAAACCTAATGAAAAACTGTTTTTT.

A few counts support this clonotype. V usage is TRBV19 and J usage is TRBJ1-3, with unresolved D. V shed 10 bases and J shed 9 bases, with 28 bases lying between them. There are 16 residues in the CDR3. The germline V gene encodes CDR1 LNHDA and CDR2 SQIVND (reference sequence). The CDR3 loop is CAIPSEGEGIFATIYF. The CDR3 nucleotides read TGTGCCATCCCTTCCGAAGGTGAAGGGATTTTCGCCACCATATATTTT.

This clonotype was observed once. The V gene is TRBV5-1, the J gene TRBJ2-2; TRBD2 matches 11 bases. Germline assignment: CDR1 SGHRS and CDR2 YFSETQ. The CDR3 has 16 amino acids. Losses at the gene ends were 6 bases for V and 2 bases for J; bases not matched to a gene: 6. The CDR3 sequence is CASTMGLADNTGELFF. For the CDR3, the DNA is TGCGCCAGCACAATGGGACTAGCGGATAACACCGGGGAGCTGTTTTTT.

The chain combines TRBV18 with TRBJ1-1; D gene ambiguous. Deletions cut 3 bases from V and 3 bases from J, with 5 bases between. The CDR3 is 12 residues long. The germline gives CDR1 KGHSH, CDR2 LQKENI. The CDR3 nucleotides read TGTGCCAGCTCACCTAAGGACACTGAAGCTTTCTTT. It codes for CASSPKDTEAFF.

This clonotype was seen at least ten times. The J gene is TRBJ1-2, the V gene TRBV27; 11 bases fit TRBD1. V shed 2 bases and J 6 bases; nucleotides not matched to a gene: 8. The CDR3 is 16 residues long. Germline assignment: CDR1 MNHEY and CDR2 SMNVEV (reference sequence). CDR3 amino acids: CASSLGSPDRGHGYTF. The CDR3 coding sequence is TGTGCCAGCAGTTTAGGCTCCCCGGACAGGGGGCATGGCTACACCTTC.

This clonotype showed up many times. The rearrangement uses TRBV11-2 and TRBJ2-1; 9 bases map to TRBD2. The germline gives CDR1 SGHAT, CDR2 FQNNGV. J lost 2 bases, V lost 4 bases, and 6 bases had no gene match. CDR3 length: 16 amino acids. CDR3 in amino acids: CASSSNSGSPYNEQFF. The DNA of the CDR3 is TGTGCCAGCAGCTCAAATAGCGGGAGCCCCTACAATGAGCAGTTCTTC.

V and J are TRBV7-9 and TRBJ2-1; 10 nucleotides agree with TRBD1. CDR3 length: 16 amino acids. V shed 5 bases, J shed 6 bases, and the junction held 10 bases outside the gene matches. Germline-derived CDR1 and CDR2 are SEHNR and FQNEAQ (reference sequence). CDR3 sequence reads: CASSRQTGGKGNEQFF. The DNA of the CDR3 is TGTGCCAGCAGCCGCCAGACAGGGGGCAAAGGCAATGAGCAGTTCTTC.

This clonotype was observed a few times. The rearrangement links TRBV13 to TRBJ1-1; possible D gene TRBD1, 6 bases. Between the trimmed V and J ends, which lost 5 bases and 2 bases, there was a span of 15 bases. Germline CDR1 and CDR2: PRHDT and FYEKMQ (reference sequence). The CDR3 spans 15 residues. As DNA, the CDR3 is TGTGCCAGCAGCCATGGACAGTTAGGAAACACTGAAGCTTTCTTT. It is translated as CASSHGQLGNTEAFF.

This clonotype came up many times. The rearrangement uses TRBV7-2 and TRBJ2-7; TRBD2 agrees at 8 bases. The CDR3 loop spans 13 amino acids. Germline V lookup: CDR1 SGHTA, CDR2 FQGNSA. Unmatched junction bases numbered 6, after V lost 5 bases and J lost 6 bases. The CDR3 nucleotides read TGTGCCAGCAGCCCCAGCGGGAGAGGCGAGCAGTACTTC. The encoded protein is CASSPSGRGEQYF.